This is a list of T cell receptor beta chains from one sample in a study of T-cell memory formation after mild COVID-19. Via MiXCR, TCRdb re-called the 5' RACE reads, giving one row per CDR3 protein. The sample has 190,000 or so distinct CDR3 sequences, about 21% seen once; the top ten hold more than 20%. The specimen sequenced was PBMCs or a T cell subset sorted from them (not recorded which). The origin of the receptors is an adult woman who had mild COVID-19 (a few samples of this study predate the infection). Cell type and time point are not known. CDR3s include the opening cysteine and the closing phenylalanine or tryptophan. D genes are given only for firm matches. Clone size is shown for a subset of rows, as once, few, many or a class of expanded clone.

NA	NA	14	TRBV20-1	TRBJ1-4	CSARVSKHNEKLFF	TGCAGTGCTAGAGTCAGTAAGCATAATGAAAAACTGTTTTTT
few	NA	15	TRBV5-8	TRBJ2-1	CASIPTRSSYNEQFF	TGTGCCAGCATCCCGACTAGGAGCTCCTACAATGAGCAGTTCTTC
NA	NA	14	TRBV20-1	TRBJ2-2	CSARDHWGTGELFF	TGCAGTGCTAGAGATCACTGGGGGACCGGGGAGCTGTTTTTT
once	NA	18	TRBV4-1	TRBJ2-2	CASSQESSPRVDTGELFF	TGCGCCAGCAGCCAAGAGTCGAGTCCACGGGTTGACACCGGGGAGCTGTTTTTT
few	NA	15	TRBV7-9	TRBJ2-7	CASSLSEGGAYEQYF	TGTGCCAGCAGCTTATCAGAAGGTGGCGCCTACGAGCAGTACTTC
NA	TRBD2	15	TRBV13	TRBJ2-3	CASSSSSGSTDTQYF	TGTGCCAGCAGCTCCTCTAGCGGCAGCACAGATACGCAGTATTTT
NA	TRBD1	17	TRBV12-3/TRBV12-4	TRBJ1-1	CASSPGTGGLKDTEAFF	TGTGCCAGCAGTCCCGGGACAGGGGGGTTAAAGGACACTGAAGCTTTCTTT
NA	NA	19	TRBV21-1	TRBJ2-7	CASSTPGLAGAVRTYEQYF	TGTGCCAGCAGCACCCCGGGACTAGCGGGAGCGGTGAGAACTTACGAGCAGTACTTC
NA	NA	14	TRBV5-1	TRBJ1-1	CASSLDTVYTEAFF	TGCGCCAGCAGCCTGGACACCGTTTACACTGAAGCTTTCTTT
NA	NA	9	TRBV12-3/TRBV12-4	TRBJ1-3	CASGTPIYF	TGTGCCAGCGGGACTCCCATATATTTT
once	TRBD2	15	TRBV9	TRBJ2-5	CASSASGAGGETQYF	TGTGCCAGCAGCGCCTCAGGAGCGGGAGGAGAGACCCAGTACTTC
NA	NA	15	TRBV4-2	TRBJ1-1	CASSHVREMNTEAFF	TGTGCCAGCAGCCACGTCAGGGAGATGAACACTGAAGCTTTCTTT
few	NA	15	TRBV5-1	TRBJ2-3	CASSLVGYSTDTQYF	TGCGCCAGCAGCTTGGTGGGCTATTCCACAGATACGCAGTATTTT
NA	NA	12	TRBV6-1	TRBJ2-7	CAAVGWIDEQYF	TGTGCCGCCGTCGGCTGGATTGACGAGCAGTACTTC
few	TRBD1	16	TRBV15	TRBJ1-5	CATSRGPGTGDQPQHF	TGTGCCACCAGCAGAGGACCCGGGACAGGGGATCAGCCCCAGCATTTT
many	NA	12	TRBV15	TRBJ2-7	CATSPQGSEQYF	TGTGCCACCAGCCCTCAAGGGTCCGAGCAGTACTTC
NA	NA	17	TRBV5-1	TRBJ2-1	CASSRGNTGGGLDEQFF	TGCGCCAGCAGCAGGGGAAACACGGGCGGAGGTTTGGATGAGCAGTTCTTC
few	NA	15	TRBV7-9	TRBJ2-1	CASSLGRSTNNEQFF	TGTGCCAGCAGCTTAGGCCGCTCGACTAACAATGAGCAGTTCTTC
NA	NA	12	TRBV15	TRBJ2-3	CATRGRGDTQYF	TGTGCCACCAGGGGCAGGGGAGATACGCAGTATTTT
few	NA	18	TRBV5-1	TRBJ1-4	CASSLKVAEGLPVAELFF	TGCGCCAGCAGCTTAAAAGTAGCTGAGGGACTGCCGGTCGCTGAACTGTTTTTT
few	TRBD1	13	TRBV24-1	TRBJ2-7	CATSETQGPEQYF	TGTGCCACCAGTGAAACACAGGGGCCCGAGCAGTACTTC
NA	TRBD2	16	TRBV5-1	TRBJ2-7	CASSSYSTSREGEQYF	TGCGCCAGCAGCTCCTACTCGACTAGCAGGGAGGGCGAGCAGTACTTC
NA	NA	11	TRBV7-6	TRBJ2-7	CASSLDGEQYF	TGTGCCAGCAGCTTAGACGGCGAGCAGTACTTC
NA	TRBD1	16	TRBV4-1	TRBJ1-5	CASSQEGTGNNQPQHF	TGCGCCAGCAGCCAAGAGGGGACAGGGAACAATCAGCCCCAGCATTTT
NA	NA	15	TRBV7-2	TRBJ2-2	CASSLLAPNTGELFF	TGTGCCAGCAGCTTACTCGCCCCGAACACCGGGGAGCTGTTTTTT
few	TRBD1	16	TRBV28	TRBJ1-4	CASSFRAWTGGEKLFF	TGTGCCAGCAGTTTTAGGGCGTGGACAGGGGGTGAAAAACTGTTTTTT
NA	TRBD1	14	TRBV29-1	TRBJ1-1	CSAGTGGDNTEAFF	TGCAGCGCGGGGACAGGGGGCGACAACACTGAAGCTTTCTTT